The 23 T cell receptor beta chains given below trace back to one sample, sequenced in a study of blood T cells in healthy people across ages. Using a J-beta primer mix together with a sample-barcoded 5' primer, a second PCR was run for about 6 to 11 cycles. TCRdb re-called the 5' RACE reads through MiXCR, storing one row per CDR3 protein. The sample lists 700,000 to 950,000 distinct CDR3 sequences; 55% to 70% were seen once. Material for sequencing was blood. These receptors all come from a man younger than 40 in good health.

The chain employs TRBV7-2 and TRBJ2-1; D remains unclear. V shed 6 bases and J shed 0 bases, with 12 bases lying between them. The V gene's germline CDR1 is SGHTA and CDR2 FQGNSA. The CDR3 is 15 amino acids. The CDR3 protein is CASRPGLSSYNEQFF. For the CDR3, the DNA is TGTGCCAGCAGGCCGGGTTTGAGCTCCTACAATGAGCAGTTCTTC.

This clonotype turned up a few times. This rearrangement joins TRBV29-1 to TRBJ2-1; D possibly corresponds to TRBD2 (6 bases). Gene TRBJ2-7 matches the end of the DNA better, so the J call may be wrong. This CDR3 comprises 14 residues. CDR1 is SQVTM, CDR2 ANQGSEA, per germline. CDR3 residues: CSVATRFSYNEQYF. The CDR3 nucleotides read TGCAGCGTTGCGACTAGGTTCTCCTACAATGAGCAGTACTTC.

This clonotype appeared a few times. This rearrangement joins TRBV20-1 to TRBJ2-2, with D perhaps TRBD1 (6 bases). V lost 0 bases, J lost 6 bases, and 17 bases lay in between. The CDR3 covers 16 residues. The germline V gene encodes CDR1 DFQATT and CDR2 SNEGSKA (reference sequence). CDR3: CSARDLRQEDSGELFF. The CDR3 DNA sequence: TGCAGTGCTAGAGATTTGAGACAGGAGGATTCCGGGGAGCTGTTTTTT.

V usage is TRBV11-2 and J usage is TRBJ2-3; D is possibly TRBD2 (6 bases). This CDR3 is built from 14 residues. Germline assignment: CDR1 SGHAT and CDR2 FQNNGV. The V and J ends lost 2 bases and 2 bases respectively, with 8 bases between them. In nucleotides, the CDR3 is TGTGCCAGCAGCTTAATGGGACTCACAGATACGCAGTATTTT. It encodes CASSLMGLTDTQYF.

This chain links TRBV12-2 with TRBJ2-5; the table calls TRBD1, which could not be checked here. The J call is in doubt because the DNA end fits TRBJ2-7 better. TRBV12-2 corresponds to a pseudogene. This CDR3 is 17 amino acids long. The CDR3 DNA reads as TGTGCAAGTCGCTTAGAGGCGCCCATAACGCGAATTTGCGAGCAGTACTTC. It is translated as CASRLEAPITRICEQYF.

The gene calls are TRBV10-3 and TRBJ2-1, with D perhaps matching TRBD2 (7 bases). In germline, CDR1 is ENHRY, CDR2 SYGVKD. Deletions cut 8 bases from V and 6 bases from J, with 17 bases between. The CDR3 is 14 residues long. This chain's CDR3 is CAIAGIGGRNEQFF. The CDR3 DNA reads as TGTGCCATCGCCGGTATCGGGGGGCGCAATGAGCAGTTCTTC.

The V call is TRBV7-9, the J call TRBJ1-5, with TRBD1 matching over 8 bases. The V gene's germline CDR1 is SEHNR and CDR2 FQNEAQ (reference sequence). The CDR3 is 20 amino acids. V lost 1 base to trimming and J lost 4 bases; unmatched junction nucleotides: 18. The CDR3 sequence: CASSLVFGLPDRALNQPQHF. The CDR3 nucleotides are TGTGCCAGCAGCTTAGTCTTTGGTCTACCGGACAGGGCCTTGAATCAGCCCCAGCATTTT.

This clonotype was recorded many times. The rearrangement uses TRBV7-9 and TRBJ2-1; D not resolved. Germline V gene lookup returns CDR1 SEHNR and CDR2 FQNEAQ (reference sequence). This CDR3 is built from 15 residues. V lost 8 bases, J lost 0 bases, and 14 bases lay in between. The CDR3 DNA is TGTGCCAGCGGGTCTGGGCGGAGCTCCTACAATGAGCAGTTCTTC. It encodes CASGSGRSSYNEQFF.

The chain combines TRBV11-2 with TRBJ2-7; D is possibly TRBD1 (6 bases). The J call may be in error: the DNA end matches TRBJ2-5 better. The CDR3 totals 14 residues. Germline CDR1 SGHAT, CDR2 FQNNGV. DNA for the CDR3: TGTGCCAGCAGCTTTAATCTGCTAGGGGGGACCCAGTACTTC. It translates to CASSFNLLGGTQYF.

The rearrangement links TRBV6-2 or TRBV6-3 to TRBJ2-2, with TRBD2 identical over 8 bases. With 7 bases clipped from V and 5 bases from J, the junction kept 9 bases outside the gene matches. Germline V gene lookup returns CDR1 MNHEY and CDR2 SVGEGT. The CDR3 length is 15 residues. The CDR3 coding sequence is TGTGCCAGCACCCAAGCGGGAGAAAGGACCGGGGAGCTGTTTTTT. This encodes CASTQAGERTGELFF.

This clonotype was found a few times. The chain employs TRBV3-1 and TRBJ2-1; 14 bases are a match to TRBD2. The germline V gene encodes CDR1 LGHDT and CDR2 YNNKEL (reference sequence). Unmatched junction bases numbered 9, after V lost 4 bases and J lost 7 bases. There are 17 residues in the CDR3. CDR3 nucleotide sequence: TGTGCCAGCAGCCGACAACCGGGACTAGCGGGAGTAAATGAGCAGTTCTTC. Encoded protein: CASSRQPGLAGVNEQFF.

The chain is built from TRBV9 and TRBJ1-2; D gene uncertain. With 4 bases removed from V and 13 bases from J, the gap between germline ends came to 5 bases. The CDR3 has 8 amino acids. Germline assignment: CDR1 SGDLS and CDR2 YYNGEE. CDR3 in amino acids: CASSPLTF. The CDR3 nucleotides are TGTGCCAGCAGCCCTCTCACCTTC.

The gene calls are TRBV7-9 and TRBJ1-2; TRBD1 is a possible D gene (5 bases). Germline-derived CDR1 and CDR2 are SEHNR and FQNEAQ (reference sequence). CDR3 length: 14 residues. Trimming took off 8 bases at V and 8 bases at J, with 21 bases between the two ends. Here the CDR3 reads CASSESGEDSGYTF. The CDR3 DNA follows: TGTGCCAGCTCCGAGTCGGGGGAAGACAGCGGCTACACCTTC.

This clonotype was counted only a few times. The chain is built from TRBV10-3 and TRBJ2-5, with D perhaps matching TRBD1 (6 bases). Germline V CDR1 and CDR2: ENHRY, SYGVKD. Trimming cost V 5 bases and J 2 bases, with 9 bases left between them. CDR3 size: 13 residues. For the CDR3, the DNA is TGTGCCATCAGTAACAGGGAGCAAGAGACCCAGTACTTC. Translated, it gives CAISNREQETQYF.

This sequence joins TRBV6-2 or TRBV6-3 and TRBJ2-7; 10 bases map to TRBD2. The V gene's germline CDR1 is MNHEY and CDR2 SVGEGT. This CDR3 comprises 17 residues. V trimming: 4 bases; J trimming: 5 bases; junction bases outside the gene matches: 14. The CDR3 sequence: CASSSPLAGVVNDEQYF. CDR3 DNA sequence: TGTGCCAGCAGTTCCCCCCTAGCGGGAGTGGTTAACGACGAGCAGTACTTC.

The chain has TRBV7-9 and TRBJ1-1, with a possible D match to TRBD1 (6 bases). This CDR3 region has 16 residues. Germline V gene data show CDR1 as SEHNR and CDR2 as FQNEAQ (reference sequence). Trimming pared 2 bases from V and 4 bases from J, leaving 17 bases between. The CDR3 coding sequence is TGTGCCAGCAGCTTATATTGGGGGGCTGGAATCACTGAAGCTTTCTTT. Amino acid sequence: CASSLYWGAGITEAFF.

The rearrangement links TRBV12-3 or TRBV12-4 to TRBJ2-1; TRBD2 aligns across 7 bases. V shed 2 bases and J 0 bases; nucleotides not matched to a gene: 4. This CDR3 is built from 16 residues. This chain's CDR3 is CASSLTGGYSYNEQFF. CDR3 DNA sequence: TGTGCCAGCAGTTTAACGGGGGGATACTCCTACAATGAGCAGTTCTTC.

In this sample, this clonotype turned up once. The chain combines TRBV20-1 with TRBJ2-1, with D possibly matching TRBD1 (5 bases). CDR3 length: 17 residues. CDR1 is DFQATT and CDR2 is SNEGSKA in the germline V gene (reference sequence). V was trimmed by 7 bases and J by 1 base, leaving 23 bases between them. The DNA of the CDR3 is TGCAGTGGAGCCGGAAGGGGTCGTGATGGATCCTACAATGAGCAGTTCTTC. Protein sequence: CSGAGRGRDGSYNEQFF.

The V and J genes are TRBV27 and TRBJ2-6; perhaps D is TRBD1 or TRBD2 (5 bases each). Germline lookup yields CDR1 MNHEY and CDR2 SMNVEV (reference sequence). V lost 6 bases to trimming and J lost 0 bases, with 15 bases between them. The CDR3 runs 17 residues. The CDR3 DNA sequence: TGTGCCAGCAGCTCGGGACCCGTATACTCTGGGGCCAACGTCCTGACTTTC. Encoded protein: CASSSGPVYSGANVLTF.

The V and J genes are TRBV9 and TRBJ1-2; TRBD1 matches at 12 bases. This CDR3 contains 14 residues. V was clipped by 5 bases and J by 6 bases; unmatched bases: 5. The germline CDR1 and CDR2 sequences are SGDLS and YYNGEE. This CDR3 reads CASSGDRGLDGYTF. DNA for the CDR3: TGTGCCAGCAGTGGGGACAGGGGGCTTGATGGCTACACCTTC.

The gene calls are TRBV20-1 and TRBJ2-1; D remains ambiguous. The length of the CDR3 is 13 residues. Germline values: CDR1 DFQATT, CDR2 SNEGSKA (reference sequence). V lost 0 bases, J lost 6 bases, and 9 bases lay in between. The CDR3 spells CSARDPLSNEQFF. As DNA, the CDR3 is TGCAGTGCTAGAGATCCGCTCAGCAATGAGCAGTTCTTC.

This clonotype was seen a handful of times. The chain combines TRBV20-1 with TRBJ2-7, with D tentatively TRBD2 (6 bases). Germline V lookup: CDR1 DFQATT, CDR2 SNEGSKA (reference sequence). V dropped 5 bases and J dropped 5 bases, with 7 bases sitting between them. This CDR3 comprises 10 residues. For the CDR3, the DNA is TGCAGTGCTGCTAGCGACGAGCAGTACTTC. Amino acids: CSAASDEQYF.

This clonotype was counted many times. V usage is TRBV20-1 and J usage is TRBJ2-7; D might be TRBD2 (6 bases). The V end was cut by 3 bases, the J end by 0 bases, with 9 bases between. This CDR3 is built from 13 residues. The germline V gene has CDR1 DFQATT and CDR2 SNEGSKA (reference sequence). CDR3 protein: CSASGGSSYEQYF. The CDR3 DNA is TGCAGTGCTAGCGGGGGAAGCTCCTACGAGCAGTACTTC.